The 21 T cell receptor beta chains in this list originate from one sample, sequenced in a study of blood T cell repertoires in COVID-19 (dated by TCRdb to the early 2020s). Library creation used the immunoSEQ multiplex PCR assay. This is the immuneACCESS table as TCRdb keeps it, with only in-frame sequences that have V and J called. A part of the clones is gone; compared with another copy, unresolved V genes explain less than half, and the rest is unexplained. The sample table shows tens of thousands of clones, and 70% to 85% are seen once. The ten largest make up 28% of the sample. The sample comprised peripheral blood. These TCRs come from a man aged 70 or older with acute or convalescent COVID-19.

The chain uses TRBV19 and TRBJ1-6; 10 nucleotides match TRBD1. The CDR3 sequence is 17 residues long. Germline assignment: CDR1 LNHDA and CDR2 SQIVND (reference sequence). V was pared by 4 bases and J by 1 base, with 4 bases of the junction left unmatched. The CDR3 DNA is TGTGCCAGTAGTACGAGGACAGGGGGTTCCTATAATTCACCCCTCCACTTT. Translated: CASSTRTGGSYNSPLHF.

DNA of the CDR3: TGTGCCAGCAGCCTGGTGCAGACCGGGGAGCTGTTTTTT. Encoded protein: CASSLVQTGELFF. The chain uses TRBV11-3 and TRBJ2-2; D ambiguous. The CDR3 consists of 13 residues. Trimming took 5 bases from V and 5 from J, leaving 9 bases between them. Germline values: CDR1 SGHNT, CDR2 YENEEA.

This clone was detected only once. This chain links TRBV3-1 (or the pseudogene TRBV3-2) with TRBJ2-2, with D maybe TRBD1 (6 bases). This CDR3 has 14 amino acids. Germline CDR1 and CDR2: LGHDT and YNNKEL (reference sequence). V was clipped by 4 bases and J by 3 bases, with 9 bases between them. CDR3: CASSLRGDTGELFF. The CDR3 DNA is TGTGCCAGCAGCCTCAGGGGTGACACCGGGGAGCTGTTTTTT.

V is TRBV19 and J is TRBJ2-1, with 9 positions matching TRBD2. The germline CDR1 and CDR2 sequences are LNHDA and SQIVND (reference sequence). The CDR3 is 15 residues long. V lost 3 bases and J lost 8; bases outside the gene matches: 8. In nucleotides, the CDR3 is TGTGCCAGTAGTATCCAGGTAGCGGGAGCGGATGAGCAGTTCTTC. The encoded protein is CASSIQVAGADEQFF.

The V and J genes are TRBV5-1 and TRBJ2-2, with D possibly TRBD2 on 5 matching bases. The V and J ends lost 0 bases and 1 base respectively, with 7 bases between them. This CDR3 contains 15 residues. The V gene's germline CDR1 is SGHRS and CDR2 YFSETQ. CDR3 protein: CASSLGRENTGELFF. The CDR3 region has the DNA TGCGCCAGCAGCTTGGGACGGGAGAACACCGGGGAGCTGTTTTTT.

The genes are TRBV19 and TRBJ2-1; 7 bases agree with TRBD2. From germline, CDR1 is LNHDA and CDR2 SQIVND (reference sequence). Trimming at V came to 5 bases and at J to 2 bases, leaving 6 bases not matched to a gene. The CDR3 runs to 15 residues. The CDR3 protein is CASSQAGDTYNEQFF. The CDR3 DNA reads as TGTGCCAGTAGTCAGGCGGGAGATACCTACAATGAGCAGTTCTTC.

CDR3 coding DNA: TGTGCCAGCAGCCGTAGCGCGAGCTCCTATAATTCACCCCTCCACTTT. Translating it yields CASSRSASSYNSPLHF. This chain joins TRBV7-3 and TRBJ1-6; no clear D gene. This CDR3 comprises 16 residues. Trimming left V 5 bases short and J 0 bases short, with 11 bases between. Germline-derived CDR1 and CDR2 are SGHTA and FQGTGA. The full variable domain, with the rest looked up from reference TRBV7-3 and TRBJ1-6, is GAGVSQTPSNKVTEKGKYVELRCDPISGHTALYWYRQSLGQGPEFLIYFQGTGAADDSGLPNDRFFAVRPEGSVSTLKIQRTERGDSAVYLCASSRSASSYNSPLHFGNGTRLTVT.

This clone has just one count. The rearrangement links TRBV5-6 to TRBJ2-5; D possibly corresponds to TRBD2 (5 bases). Germline V gene lookup returns CDR1 SGHDT and CDR2 YYEEEE. V gave up 6 bases and J gave up 9 bases, with 18 bases separating them. The CDR3 extends over 13 amino acids. CDR3 bases: TGTGCCAGCACACGAAAGGGTGGAGGTCCCCAGTACTTC. Its protein product is CASTRKGGGPQYF.

The rearrangement links TRBV11-2 to TRBJ2-1; possible D gene TRBD2, 5 bases. This CDR3 spans 13 amino acids. Germline loops: CDR1 SGHAT, CDR2 FQNNGV. Trimming stripped 5 bases from V and 8 bases from J, with 13 bases between. This chain's CDR3 is CASSPDAGDEQFF. The DNA for the CDR3 is TGTGCCAGCAGCCCGGATGCGGGTGATGAGCAGTTCTTC.

This clone turned up a few times. This chain uses TRBV14 with TRBJ2-5; D ambiguous. This CDR3 comprises 13 residues. Germline V gene sequence: CDR1 SGHDN, CDR2 FVKESK. V gave up 2 bases and J gave up 2 bases, with 6 bases separating them. In DNA form, the CDR3 reads TGTGCCAGCAGCCAAAACTCGCAAGAGACCCAGTACTTC. This translates into CASSQNSQETQYF.

This chain's CDR3 is CASSTGQETQYF. The CDR3 region has the DNA TGTGCCAGCAGCACTGGCCAAGAGACCCAGTACTTC. This chain links TRBV11-3 with TRBJ2-5; D is unclear. Per the germline V gene, CDR1 is SGHNT and CDR2 is YENEEA. The CDR3 loop spans 12 amino acids. V was trimmed by 5 bases and J by 1 base, leaving 5 bases between them.

The genes are TRBV2 and TRBJ1-6, with a weak D call TRBD1 (6 bases). Trimming pared 5 bases from V and 6 bases from J, leaving 11 bases between. Germline V gives CDR1 SNHLY, CDR2 FYNNEI. The CDR3 extends over 14 amino acids. The CDR3 DNA sequence: TGTGCCAGCAGTTCGCAGGGGAGTAATTCACCCCTCCACTTT. This sequence encodes CASSSQGSNSPLHF. Complete variable domain (other parts from reference TRBV2 and TRBJ1-6): EPEVTQTPSHQVTQMGQEVILRCVPISNHLYFYWYRQILGQKVEFLVSFYNNEISEKSEIFDDQFSVERPDGSNFTLKIRSTKLEDSAMYFCASSSQGSNSPLHFGNGTRLTVT.

The rearrangement links TRBV2 to TRBJ1-2; 10 bases fit TRBD1. V lost 5 bases and J lost 5; bases outside the gene matches: 8. This CDR3 has 15 residues. The germline CDR1 and CDR2 sequences are SNHLY and FYNNEI. Here the CDR3 reads CASSSGTGVWYGYTF. Written as DNA, the CDR3 is TGTGCCAGCAGTTCCGGGACAGGGGTTTGGTATGGCTACACCTTC.

The chain couples TRBV19 to TRBJ2-7, with D perhaps TRBD1 (6 bases). Germline CDR1 reads LNHDA; CDR2 reads SQIVND (reference sequence). V lost 6 bases and J 2 bases, leaving 14 bases between the germline ends. The CDR3 is 14 amino acids. CDR3 bases: TGTGCCAGTAGGGCGACAGGTACAACCTACGAGCAGTACTTC. Protein: CASRATGTTYEQYF. Full variable domain (outside the CDR3, taken from reference TRBV19 and TRBJ2-7): DGGITQSPKYLFRKEGQNVTLSCEQNLNHDAMYWYRQDPGQGLRLIYYSQIVNDFQKGDIAEGYSVSREKKESFPLTVTSAQKNPTAFYLCASRATGTTYEQYFGPGTRLTVT.

The count of this clone is one. This rearrangement joins TRBV19 to TRBJ2-7, with TRBD2 matching over 10 bases. Germline CDR1 LNHDA, CDR2 SQIVND (reference sequence). The ends lost 1 base at V and 4 bases at J; junction bases unmatched: 4. This CDR3 spans 15 amino acids. The CDR3 bases are TGTGCCAGTAGTATAGCGGTAGCGGGAGGATACGAGCAGTACTTC. It specifies CASSIAVAGGYEQYF.

The chain recombines TRBV5-1 with TRBJ1-1, with TRBD1 matching over 11 bases. The germline CDR1 and CDR2 sequences are SGHRS and YFSETQ. This CDR3 has 16 amino acids. V was pared by 3 bases and J by 5 bases, with 9 bases of the junction left unmatched. CDR3: CASSSQDRGPGTEAFF. The CDR3 bases are TGCGCCAGCAGCTCCCAGGACAGGGGGCCTGGGACTGAAGCTTTCTTT.

This chain connects TRBV7-9 to TRBJ1-2; D is uncertain. CDR1 SEHNR and CDR2 FQNEAQ come from the germline V gene (reference sequence). The length of the CDR3 is 12 residues. V lost 2 bases and J lost 6, with 7 bases in between. The CDR3 DNA reads TGTGCCAGCAGCTTAACCGGGGATGGCTACACCTTC. Residues: CASSLTGDGYTF.

The chain couples TRBV30 to TRBJ2-3, with 14 bases matching TRBD2. The ends lost 2 bases at V and 5 bases at J; junction bases unmatched: 6. The germline gives CDR1 GTSNPN, CDR2 SVGIG (reference sequence). The CDR3 is 16 amino acids. The CDR3 reads CAWSPGLAGEEDTQYF. The CDR3 nucleotides are TGTGCCTGGAGTCCGGGACTAGCGGGAGAGGAAGATACGCAGTATTTT.

The V and J genes are TRBV18 and TRBJ1-5, with 8 nucleotides matching TRBD1. The germline V gene has CDR1 KGHSH and CDR2 LQKENI. The J segment lost 2 bases and the V segment lost 5 bases, leaving 8 bases of the junction unmatched. This CDR3 has 16 amino acids. CDR3 loop: CASSTRGQGGNQPQHF. The CDR3, as DNA: TGTGCCAGCTCAACCAGGGGGCAGGGGGGCAATCAGCCCCAGCATTTT.

This chain joins TRBV25-1 and TRBJ1-6; tentative D call: TRBD1 (6 bases). The CDR3 loop spans 15 amino acids. In germline, CDR1 is MGHDK, CDR2 SYGVNS. The V end lost 0 bases, the J end lost 6 bases, and 9 bases lay between the germline ends. This CDR3 reads CASSEYAGVNSPLHF. The CDR3 DNA reads TGTGCCAGCAGTGAATATGCAGGGGTTAATTCACCCCTCCACTTT.

The chain couples TRBV7-8 to TRBJ1-2; D is uncertain. The CDR3 is 14 residues long. V was shortened by 4 bases and J by 6 bases, with 15 bases between the two germline ends. Germline CDR1 is SGHVS and CDR2 is FQNEAQ. CDR3 sequence (DNA): TGTGCCAGCAGCTCCCCCCCAACAGTAAATGGCTACACCTTC. Translated, it gives CASSSPPTVNGYTF.